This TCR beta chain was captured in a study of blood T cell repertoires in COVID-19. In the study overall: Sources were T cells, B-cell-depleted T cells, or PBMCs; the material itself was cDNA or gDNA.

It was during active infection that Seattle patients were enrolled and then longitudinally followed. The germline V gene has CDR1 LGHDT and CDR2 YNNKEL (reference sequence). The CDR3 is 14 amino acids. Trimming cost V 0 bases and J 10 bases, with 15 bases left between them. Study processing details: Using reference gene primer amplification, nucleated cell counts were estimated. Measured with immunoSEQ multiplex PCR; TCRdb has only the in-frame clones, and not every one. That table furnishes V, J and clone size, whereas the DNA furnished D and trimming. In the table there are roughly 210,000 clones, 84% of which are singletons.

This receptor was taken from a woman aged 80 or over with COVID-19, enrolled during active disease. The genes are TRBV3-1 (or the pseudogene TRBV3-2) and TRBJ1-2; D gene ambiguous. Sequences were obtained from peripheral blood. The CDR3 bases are TGTGCCAGCAGCCAAGATGTTAACAGAAAGACCTACACCTTC. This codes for CASSQDVNRKTYTF.